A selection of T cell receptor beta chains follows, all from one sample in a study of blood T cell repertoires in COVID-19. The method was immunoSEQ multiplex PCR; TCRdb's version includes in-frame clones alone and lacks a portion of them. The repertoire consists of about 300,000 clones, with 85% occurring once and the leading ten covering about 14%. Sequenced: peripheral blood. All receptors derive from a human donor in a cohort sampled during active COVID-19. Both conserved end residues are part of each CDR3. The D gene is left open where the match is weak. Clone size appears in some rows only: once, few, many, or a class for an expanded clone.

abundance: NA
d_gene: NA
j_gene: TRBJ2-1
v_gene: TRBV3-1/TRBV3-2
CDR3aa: CARGTLGGDEQFF
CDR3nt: TGTGCCAGAGGGACCCTTGGGGGCGATGAGCAGTTCTTC

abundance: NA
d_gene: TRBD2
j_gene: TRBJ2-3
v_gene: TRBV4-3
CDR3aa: CASSQPSRGGVLDTQYF
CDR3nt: TGCGCCAGCAGCCAACCGAGCCGCGGGGGGGTCTTAGATACGCAGTATTTT

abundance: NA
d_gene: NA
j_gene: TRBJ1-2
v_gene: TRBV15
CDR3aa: CATSRPYGEGYGYTF
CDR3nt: TGTGCCACCAGCAGACCTTACGGGGAGGGGTATGGCTACACCTTC

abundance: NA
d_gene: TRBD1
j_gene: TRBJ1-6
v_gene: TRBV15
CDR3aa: CATSRASGGHHSPLHF
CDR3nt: TGTGCCACCAGCAGAGCCTCAGGGGGGCACCATTCACCCCTCCACTTT

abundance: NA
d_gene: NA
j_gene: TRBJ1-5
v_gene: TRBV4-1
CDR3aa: CASSQDGSNQPQHF
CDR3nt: TGCGCCAGCAGCCAAGACGGTAGCAATCAGCCCCAGCATTTT

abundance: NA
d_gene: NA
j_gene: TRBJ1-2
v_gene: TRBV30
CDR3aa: CARQSTYGYTF
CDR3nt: TGTGCCCGACAGAGTACCTATGGCTACACCTTC

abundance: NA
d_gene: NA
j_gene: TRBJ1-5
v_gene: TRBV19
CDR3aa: CASSYGLLTVSNQPQHF
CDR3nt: TGTGCCAGTAGTTATGGACTGTTGACGGTTAGCAATCAGCCCCAGCATTTT

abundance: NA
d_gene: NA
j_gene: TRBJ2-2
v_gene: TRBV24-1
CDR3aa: CATSNSQRGTGELFF
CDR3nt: TGTGCCACCAGTAACAGTCAAAGGGGAACCGGGGAGCTGTTTTTT

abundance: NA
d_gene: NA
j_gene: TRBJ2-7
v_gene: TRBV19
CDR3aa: CASSIDTGSYEQYF
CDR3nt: TGTGCCAGTAGTATAGATACGGGATCCTACGAGCAGTACTTC

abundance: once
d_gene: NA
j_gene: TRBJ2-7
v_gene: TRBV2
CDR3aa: CASSEDRASSFYEQYF
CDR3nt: TGTGCCAGCAGTGAGGATCGCGCTAGCTCATTTTACGAGCAGTACTTC

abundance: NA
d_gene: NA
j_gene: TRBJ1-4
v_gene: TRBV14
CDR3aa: CASSQAFGNRVGNEKLFF
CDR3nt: TGTGCCAGCAGCCAAGCTTTCGGGAATAGGGTTGGGAATGAAAAACTGTTTTTT

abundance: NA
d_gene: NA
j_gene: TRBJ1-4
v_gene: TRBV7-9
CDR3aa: CASSLDGRGEKLFF
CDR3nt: TGTGCCAGCAGCTTAGATGGTCGCGGGGAAAAACTGTTTTTT

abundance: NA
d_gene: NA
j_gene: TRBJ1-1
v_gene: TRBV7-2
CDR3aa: CASRPQGQVNTEAFF
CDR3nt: TGTGCCAGCAGACCTCAGGGGCAAGTCAACACTGAAGCTTTCTTT

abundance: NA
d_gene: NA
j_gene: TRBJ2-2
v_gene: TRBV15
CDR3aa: CATSRDRVKGELFF
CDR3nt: TGTGCCACCAGCAGAGATCGGGTAAAAGGGGAGCTGTTTTTT

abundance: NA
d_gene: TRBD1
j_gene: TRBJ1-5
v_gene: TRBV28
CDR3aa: CASSLDQQTFPTGGSNQPQHF
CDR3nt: TGTGCCAGCAGTTTAGACCAACAAACATTCCCGACAGGGGGTAGCAATCAGCCCCAGCATTTT

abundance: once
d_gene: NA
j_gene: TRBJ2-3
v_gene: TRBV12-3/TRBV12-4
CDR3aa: CAVGGEIADTQYF
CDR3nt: TGTGCGGTGGGCGGGGAGATTGCAGATACGCAGTATTTT

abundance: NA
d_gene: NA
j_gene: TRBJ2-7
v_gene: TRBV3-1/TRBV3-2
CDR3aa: CASSLFPLTYEQYF
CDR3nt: TGTGCCAGCAGCCTTTTCCCCCTTACCTACGAGCAGTACTTC

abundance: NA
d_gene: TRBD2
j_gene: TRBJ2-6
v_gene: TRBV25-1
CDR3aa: CASSATSGSSGANVLTF
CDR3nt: TGTGCCAGCAGTGCCACTAGCGGGAGTAGTGGGGCCAACGTCCTGACTTTC

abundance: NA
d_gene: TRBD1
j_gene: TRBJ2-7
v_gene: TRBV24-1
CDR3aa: CATRGTGSYEQYF
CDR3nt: TGTGCCACCCGCGGGACAGGGTCCTACGAGCAGTACTTC

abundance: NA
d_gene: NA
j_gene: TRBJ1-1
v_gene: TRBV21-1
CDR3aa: CASSHDRGHEAFF
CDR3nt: TGTGCCAGCAGCCACGACAGGGGGCATGAAGCTTTCTTT

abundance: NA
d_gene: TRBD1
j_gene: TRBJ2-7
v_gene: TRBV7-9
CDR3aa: CASSPGQGKQYF
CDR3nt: TGTGCCAGCAGCCCCGGACAGGGTAAGCAGTACTTC

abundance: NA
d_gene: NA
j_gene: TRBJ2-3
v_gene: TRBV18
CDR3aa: CASSPGFFSTDTQYF
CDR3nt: TGTGCCAGCTCACCGGGCTTTTTTAGCACAGATACGCAGTATTTT

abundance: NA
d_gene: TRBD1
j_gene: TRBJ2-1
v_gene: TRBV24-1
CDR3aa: CATSDPTGGHNEQFF
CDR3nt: TGTGCCACCAGTGACCCGACAGGGGGACACAATGAGCAGTTCTTC

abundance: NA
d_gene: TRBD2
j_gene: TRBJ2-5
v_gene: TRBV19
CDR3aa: CASSTPPGTSGSTETQYF
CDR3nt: TGTGCCAGTAGTACGCCTCCCGGGACTAGCGGGAGTACCGAGACCCAGTACTTC

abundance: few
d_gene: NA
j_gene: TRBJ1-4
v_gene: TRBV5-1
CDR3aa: CASSLEPNEKLFF
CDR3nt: TGCGCCAGCAGCTTGGAGCCTAATGAAAAACTGTTTTTT

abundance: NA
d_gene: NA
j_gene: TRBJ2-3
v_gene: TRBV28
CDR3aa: CASSLGGGHTDTQYF
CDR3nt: TGTGCCAGCAGTTTGGGAGGGGGTCACACAGATACGCAGTATTTT

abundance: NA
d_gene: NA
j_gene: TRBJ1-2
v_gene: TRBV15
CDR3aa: CATSRGTAGGYTF
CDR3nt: TGTGCCACCAGCAGAGGGACAGCCGGTGGCTACACCTTC